The clone carrying this T cell receptor (beta chain) was observed a handful of times. The antigen remains unidentified. These data belong to a study of CD8 T cells in ankylosing spondylitis. Trimming removed 1 base at V and 5 bases at J, with 12 bases between. The CDR3 is 14 amino acids. One entry per CDR3 protein, called by TCRdb with MiXCR from the 5' RACE reads. The top ten clones hold about 12% of a sample with 350,000 to 400,000 distinct CDR3 sequences, more than 20% of them seen once. Study outcomes and limitations: Reactive arthritis synovial fluid and blood previously showed some of these motif variants. Ankylosing spondylitis blood appeared to carry a characteristic TCR beta motif of several highly homologous variants. Reported data indicate significant enrichment of disease-linked clones within matched ankylosing spondylitis synovial fluid.

The material sequenced was blood, either unsorted or a sorted T cell fraction (not recorded which). This TCR was sampled from a male donor with ankylosing spondylitis or in good health (not recorded which). The chain couples TRBV12-3 or TRBV12-4 to TRBJ2-7, with no clear D. The CDR3 DNA reads as TGTGCCAGCAGTTTAGGACGGCCAGAACACGAGCAGTACTTC. As protein: CASSLGRPEHEQYF.